Each of the 4 T cell receptor beta chains below was sequenced from the same sample in a study of shared clonotypes between healthy human individuals. The protocol was immunoSEQ multiplex PCR, while the TCRdb copy is restricted to in-frame clones and leaves out a portion. In the table there are approximately 100,000 clones, approximately 70% of which are singletons. Sequencing was carried out using memory CD8+ T cells sorted from blood. The subset was: CD45RO+ cells pooled with CCR7-negative TemRA cells. All receptors derive from a woman between 25 and 40 years old in good health.

This chain uses TRBV28 with TRBJ2-3; TRBD2 is a possible D gene (5 bases). Per the germline V gene, CDR1 is MDHEN and CDR2 is SYDVKM. The CDR3 is 16 residues long. Trimming cost V 5 bases and J 5 bases, with 20 bases left between them. The CDR3 DNA reads TGTGCCAGCAGTCCTCCCTCGTCGGGGAAGAAAGATACGCAGTATTTT. Its translation: CASSPPSSGKKDTQYF.

The chain couples TRBV6-1 to TRBJ1-1; D ambiguous. Trimming pared 4 bases from V and 3 bases from J, leaving 12 bases between. This CDR3 is 14 amino acids long. Germline CDR1 and CDR2: MNHNS and SASEGT. Here the CDR3 DNA reads TGTGCCAGCAGTGTCTGGTATTGGGACACTGAAGCTTTCTTT. Translation: CASSVWYWDTEAFF.

This chain uses TRBV28 with TRBJ1-4, with D hard to call. Between the trimmed V and J ends, which lost 1 base and 0 bases, there was a span of 6 bases. Germline V gives CDR1 MDHEN, CDR2 SYDVKM. The CDR3 spans 15 residues. The CDR3 DNA reads TGTGCCAGCAGTTTATATACGGCAACTAATGAAAAACTGTTTTTT. It encodes CASSLYTATNEKLFF.

The chain couples TRBV20-1 to TRBJ2-5; D gene uncertain. The V end lost 6 bases, the J end lost 5 bases, and 10 bases lay between the germline ends. CDR1 DFQATT and CDR2 SNEGSKA come from the germline V gene (reference sequence). This CDR3 contains 11 residues. In DNA form, the CDR3 reads TGCAGTGCCATGGATCGGGAGACCCAGTACTTC. Amino acids: CSAMDRETQYF.